Included here is one T cell receptor beta chain sequence, with context. Original analysis: Researchers report that nucleated cell counts were estimated from reference gene primer amplification. The protocol was immunoSEQ multiplex PCR, while the TCRdb copy is restricted to in-frame clones and leaves out a portion. The V and J calls and the clone size are those of that table, but D and trimming were determined from the DNA. Among about 120,000 clones listed, roughly four fifths were seen once. The entry originates in a study of blood T cell repertoires in COVID-19. As for the study in general: Samples came from the United States, Italy and Spain, spanning acute and convalescent COVID-19. Sample material is recorded as cDNA or gDNA derived from T cells, B-cell-depleted T cells, or PBMCs.

The sequence derives from a man aged 45-65 years with acute or convalescent COVID-19. Sequencing was carried out using peripheral blood.

In DNA form, the CDR3 reads TGTGCCACCAGAGCCGGTGACAGACGTACGCAGTATTTT. Amino acids: CATRAGDRRTQYF. This sequence joins TRBV15 and TRBJ2-3; D perhaps matches TRBD1 (5 bases). With 6 bases removed from V and 8 bases from J, the gap between germline ends came to 15 bases. CDR3 length: 13 residues. Germline lookup yields CDR1 LNHNV and CDR2 YYDKDF (reference sequence). The whole variable domain, remainder taken from reference TRBV15 and TRBJ2-3, is DAMVIQNPRYQVTQFGKPVTLSCSQTLNHNVMYWYQQKSSQAPKLLFHYYDKDFNNEADTPDNFQSRRPNTSFCFLDIRSPGLGDTAMYLCATRAGDRRTQYFGPGTRLTVL.